This TCR beta chain was captured by sequencing in a study of blood T cell repertoires in COVID-19. The J segment lost 5 bases and the V segment lost 4 bases, leaving 13 bases of the junction unmatched. Germline assignment: CDR1 SGDLS and CDR2 YYNGEE. The CDR3 runs 18 residues. Assay: immunoSEQ multiplex PCR; the TCRdb copy retains only in-frame clones and omits some. The data show 250,000 to 350,000 clones, nearly 90% seen once. Source material: PBMCs or T cells enriched from blood (not recorded which). The origin of this receptor is a woman aged 18-29 years with acute COVID-19. The chain joins TRBV9 to TRBJ2-1; 12 positions agree with TRBD2. Here the CDR3 reads CASSPSGLAGGGNNEQFF. The CDR3 nucleotides read TGTGCCAGCAGCCCCTCAGGGCTAGCGGGAGGGGGGAACAATGAGCAGTTCTTC.